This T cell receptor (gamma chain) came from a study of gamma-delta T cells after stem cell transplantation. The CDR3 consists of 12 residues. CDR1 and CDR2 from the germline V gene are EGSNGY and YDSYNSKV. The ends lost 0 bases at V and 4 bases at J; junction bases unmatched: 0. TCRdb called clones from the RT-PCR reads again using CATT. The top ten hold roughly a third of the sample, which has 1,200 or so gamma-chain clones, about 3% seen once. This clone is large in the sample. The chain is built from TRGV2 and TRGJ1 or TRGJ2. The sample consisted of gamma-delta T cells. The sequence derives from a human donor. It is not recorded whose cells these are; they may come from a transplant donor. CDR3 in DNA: TGTGCCACCTGGGACGGGTATTATAAGAAACTCTTT. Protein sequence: CATWDGYYKKLF.